Listed below are T cell receptor beta chains from one sample, sequenced in a study of cytomegalovirus exposure and HLA in healthy donors. The data were produced by immunoSEQ multiplex PCR, yet TCRdb's version contains in-frame clones alone and is incomplete. Of some 120,000 clones in the sample, roughly 77% were seen once. Material for sequencing was PBMCs. These receptor sequences come from a young man in good health and CMV-seronegative. CDR3s include the opening cysteine and the closing phenylalanine or tryptophan. Each record gives: clone size, J gene, D gene, V gene, CDR3 DNA, CDR3 protein. The D gene is left open where the match is weak. Some rows mark clone size as missing; the rest say once, few, many or name a class of expanded clone.

>once|TRBJ1-1|TRBD1|TRBV10-3
TGTGCCATCAGTACAGAGGGGACAGGCTCGCGTTTCAACACTGAAGCTTTCTTT
CAISTEGTGSRFNTEAFF
>NA|TRBJ2-3|NA|TRBV4-2
TGTGCCAGCAGCCATCTTACGGGGGACCCCACAGATACGCAGTATTTT
CASSHLTGDPTDTQYF
>NA|TRBJ1-1|NA|TRBV12-5
TGTGCTAGTGGACCCTATGCGTTGAACACTGAAGCTTTCTTT
CASGPYALNTEAFF
>NA|TRBJ1-1|NA|TRBV18
TGTGCCAGCTCACCGAACAGGGCGGACACTGAAGCTTTCTTT
CASSPNRADTEAFF
>NA|TRBJ2-3|TRBD2|TRBV7-2
TGTGCCAGCAGCTTAGGAGAGCGGGGGTACGCAGATACGCAGTATTTT
CASSLGERGYADTQYF
>NA|TRBJ1-1|NA|TRBV9
TGTGCCAGCAGCGCACGACAGATCCCGATGAACACTGAAGCTTTCTTT
CASSARQIPMNTEAFF
>NA|TRBJ2-7|TRBD1|TRBV6-1
TGTGCCAGCAGTGACCAGGGGGAAGGGTACGAGCAGTACTTC
CASSDQGEGYEQYF
>NA|TRBJ2-6|TRBD1|TRBV18
TGTGCCAGCTCATCCGGACAGGGTAGCTCTGGGGCCAACGTCCTGACTTTC
CASSSGQGSSGANVLTF
>NA|TRBJ1-2|NA|TRBV5-1
TGCGCCAGCAGCTACAGTGACTATGGCTACACCTTC
CASSYSDYGYTF
>NA|TRBJ2-7|NA|TRBV6-5
TGTGCCACTTCCCTGGGGAGGATTCTAGCCGAGCAGTACTTC
CATSLGRILAEQYF
>NA|TRBJ2-3|TRBD1|TRBV11-2
TGTGCCAGCAGCAGACGGGGACAGGGAAGAGATACGCAGTATTTT
CASSRRGQGRDTQYF
>NA|TRBJ1-2|TRBD1|TRBV27
TGTGCCAGCAGTTTCACGGACAGGACCTATGGCTACACCTTC
CASSFTDRTYGYTF
>NA|TRBJ1-2|TRBD1|TRBV28
TGTGCCAGCAGCGGTCAACAGGGGGCGCGTAGCTATGGCTACACCTTC
CASSGQQGARSYGYTF
>NA|TRBJ1-2|TRBD1|TRBV6-5
TGTGCCAGCAGTCCCGGGACAGACCGTGGCTACACCTTC
CASSPGTDRGYTF
>NA|TRBJ2-5|TRBD2|TRBV7-2
TGTGCCAGCAGCTTAATCCTAGCGGGGGCGGGAGAGACCCAGTACTTC
CASSLILAGAGETQYF
>NA|TRBJ2-5|TRBD1|TRBV11-2
TGTGCCAGCAGCCTTGCCCCTGACAGGGCCCAAGAGACCCAGTACTTC
CASSLAPDRAQETQYF
>NA|TRBJ2-7|NA|TRBV19
TGTGCCAGTAGTAACGGGGCCGGGGGTTTGGAGCAGTACTTC
CASSNGAGGLEQYF
>NA|TRBJ2-7|NA|TRBV5-1
TGCGCCAGCAGCTTAGGTCAGGGGTTTAGCTACGAGCAGTACTTC
CASSLGQGFSYEQYF
>NA|TRBJ2-2|NA|TRBV7-8
TGTGCCAGCACGGGACAGCGGGCGAACACCGGGGAGCTGTTTTTT
CASTGQRANTGELFF
>once|TRBJ1-1|NA|TRBV7-9
TGTTCCAGCAGCCCCAAGGACAGGAACACTGAAGCTTTCTTT
CSSSPKDRNTEAFF
>NA|TRBJ2-7|TRBD2|TRBV6-5
TGTGCCAGCAGTCGGGGACTAGCGGGGTCCTACGAGCAGTACTTC
CASSRGLAGSYEQYF
>NA|TRBJ1-5|TRBD1|TRBV4-1
TGCGCCAGCAGACCATATACAGGGGGCAATCAGCCCCAGCATTTT
CASRPYTGGNQPQHF
>NA|TRBJ2-7|NA|TRBV2
TGTGCCAGCAGTCGGTCCTACGAGCAGTACTTC
CASSRSYEQYF
>NA|TRBJ1-4|NA|TRBV6-5
TGTGCCAGCGGTTTCGCAACTAATGAAAAACTGTTTTTT
CASGFATNEKLFF
>NA|TRBJ1-1|TRBD1|TRBV7-6
TGTGCCAGCAGCTTCGGGGACAGGGAGTTTCCTGAAGCTTTCTTT
CASSFGDREFPEAFF
>NA|TRBJ1-2|TRBD1|TRBV19
TGTGCCAGTAGTAGGGCGGGACAGTATGGCTACACCTTC
CASSRAGQYGYTF
>NA|TRBJ1-2|TRBD1|TRBV6-6
TGTGCCAGCAAAACAGGGGGATCAAACTATGGCTACACCTTC
CASKTGGSNYGYTF
>NA|TRBJ2-7|NA|TRBV6-6
TGTGCCAGCAGTTACTCAACTGACTCCTACGAGCAGTACTTC
CASSYSTDSYEQYF
>NA|TRBJ2-3|TRBD2|TRBV27
TGTGCCAGCAAAAGTGAACTAGCGGGAGCACACACAGATACGCAGTATTTT
CASKSELAGAHTDTQYF
>NA|TRBJ2-7|TRBD2|TRBV7-9
TGTGCCAGCAGCTTAGAAGCTAGCGGGGCCTCCTACGAGCAGTACTTC
CASSLEASGASYEQYF
>NA|TRBJ1-1|NA|TRBV6-6
TGTGCCAGCCAAGCGGGGGGGGGAGCTTTCTTT
CASQAGGGAFF
>NA|TRBJ2-4|TRBD2|TRBV4-2
TGTGCCAGCAGCCAGGGACTAGCGGGGGGGCTCAAAACCAAAAACATTCAGTACTTC
CASSQGLAGGLKTKNIQYF
>NA|TRBJ2-3|TRBD2|TRBV4-2
TGTGCCAGCAGCCAAAGCGGGGCCAACACAGATACGCAGTATTTT
CASSQSGANTDTQYF
>NA|TRBJ2-1|NA|TRBV19
TGTGCCAGTAGTACGGGGAAGAGATACAATGAGCAGTTCTTC
CASSTGKRYNEQFF
>NA|TRBJ1-2|NA|TRBV6-6
TGTGCCAGCAGTAAACCGGGAAGTGGGGGGTATGGCTACACCTTC
CASSKPGSGGYGYTF
>NA|TRBJ2-7|NA|TRBV7-6
TGTGCCAGCAGCTCCCGGAGCTCCTACGAGCAGTACTTC
CASSSRSSYEQYF
>NA|TRBJ2-1|NA|TRBV15
TGTGCCACCAGCATGACTAGCTACAATGAGCAGTTCTTC
CATSMTSYNEQFF
>NA|TRBJ2-7|TRBD1|TRBV12-5
TGTGCTAGTGGGACCGGGACAGGGGCCTACGAGCAGTACTTC
CASGTGTGAYEQYF
>few|TRBJ1-1|NA|TRBV7-9
TGTGCCAGCGGCCTGCAGAACACTGAAGCTTTCTTT
CASGLQNTEAFF
>NA|TRBJ2-7|TRBD1|TRBV27
TGTGCCAGCAGTTGGTTACAGGGGGCGGGCGAGCAGTACTTC
CASSWLQGAGEQYF
>NA|TRBJ2-1|NA|TRBV23-1
TGCGCCGGCGACGGGTTACATAGGAATGAGCAGTTCTTC
CAGDGLHRNEQFF
>NA|TRBJ1-1|TRBD1|TRBV11-2
TGTGCCAGCAGCTTACGCGGAGGGGACAGTTACACTGAAGCTTTCTTT
CASSLRGGDSYTEAFF
>NA|TRBJ2-5|TRBD2|TRBV4-1
TGCGCCAGCAGCCAAACGAGTAGCGGGGGTGGGTGGGAGACCCAGTACTTC
CASSQTSSGGGWETQYF
>few|TRBJ2-7|NA|TRBV27
TGTGCCAGCAGTTTAAGCAGGTCCTACGAGCAGTACTTC
CASSLSRSYEQYF
>NA|TRBJ2-7|TRBD2|TRBV12-5
TGTGCTAGTGGTTTGCCACCGAAGCGGGGGATCCCATTCTACGAGCAGTACTTC
CASGLPPKRGIPFYEQYF
>NA|TRBJ1-1|NA|TRBV27
TGTGCCAGCAGTTCTCAGGGGTGGACTGAAGCTTTCTTT
CASSSQGWTEAFF
>NA|TRBJ1-1|TRBD1|TRBV15
TGTGCCACCAGCAGGCGGACAGGGCTGAACACTGAAGCTTTCTTT
CATSRRTGLNTEAFF
>NA|TRBJ1-6|NA|TRBV5-6
TGTGCCAGCAGCTTGATCGTAGGGAGCAATAATTCACCCCTCCACTTT
CASSLIVGSNNSPLHF
>NA|TRBJ1-4|TRBD1|TRBV13
TGTGCCAGCAGCTTGGGGGGACAGGGGTCTGAAAAACTGTTTTTC
CASSLGGQGSEKLFF
>NA|TRBJ2-7|NA|TRBV6-1
TGTGCCAGCAGTCCAGGGCCCTACTCCTACGAGCAGTACTTC
CASSPGPYSYEQYF
>NA|TRBJ2-5|NA|TRBV29-1
TGCAGCGTTGGGGCGCGAAGATCAGAGACCCAGTACTTC
CSVGARRSETQYF
>once|TRBJ2-1|NA|TRBV5-1
TGCGCCAGCAGCTTGGCGGCAGGGTCCTACAATGAGCAGTTCTTC
CASSLAAGSYNEQFF
>NA|TRBJ2-7|TRBD2|TRBV7-9
TGTGCCAGCAGCCCAGCGGGAACCTACGAGCAGTACTTC
CASSPAGTYEQYF
>once|TRBJ1-2|NA|TRBV7-9
TGTGCCAGCAGCTTAGCGCTGGCAGGGGACAAATATGGCTACACCTTC
CASSLALAGDKYGYTF
>NA|TRBJ1-4|NA|TRBV5-6
TGTGCCAGCAGCTTGGGGAGGGGCGGTAATGAAAAACTGTTTTTT
CASSLGRGGNEKLFF
>NA|TRBJ2-2|NA|TRBV9
TGTGCCAGCAGCAACCGTCAACAGGGTTCCGGGGAGCTGTTTTTT
CASSNRQQGSGELFF
>NA|TRBJ1-3|NA|TRBV7-7
TGTGCCAGCAGCCCCGGGGGGCGGGCTGGAAACACCATATATTTT
CASSPGGRAGNTIYF